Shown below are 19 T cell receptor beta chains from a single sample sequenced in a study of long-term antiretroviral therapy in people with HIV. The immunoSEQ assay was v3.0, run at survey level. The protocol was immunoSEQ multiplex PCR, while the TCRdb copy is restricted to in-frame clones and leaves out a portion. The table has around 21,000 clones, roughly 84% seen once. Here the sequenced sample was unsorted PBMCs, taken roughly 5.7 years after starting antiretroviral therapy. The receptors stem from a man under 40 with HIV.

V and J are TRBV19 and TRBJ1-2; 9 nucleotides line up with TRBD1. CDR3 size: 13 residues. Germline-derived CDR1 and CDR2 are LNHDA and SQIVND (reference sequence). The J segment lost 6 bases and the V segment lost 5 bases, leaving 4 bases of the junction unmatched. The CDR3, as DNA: TGTGCCAGTAGTCCACAGGGGGCGAATGGCTACACCTTC. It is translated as CASSPQGANGYTF.

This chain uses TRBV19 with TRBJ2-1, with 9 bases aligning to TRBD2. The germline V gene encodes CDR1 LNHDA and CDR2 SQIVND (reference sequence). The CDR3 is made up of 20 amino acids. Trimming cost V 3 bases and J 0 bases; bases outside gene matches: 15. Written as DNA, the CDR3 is TGTGCCAGTAGTATGGCGGTCGGGCTAGCGGGACGGAGCTCCTACAATGAGCAGTTCTTC. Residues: CASSMAVGLAGRSSYNEQFF.

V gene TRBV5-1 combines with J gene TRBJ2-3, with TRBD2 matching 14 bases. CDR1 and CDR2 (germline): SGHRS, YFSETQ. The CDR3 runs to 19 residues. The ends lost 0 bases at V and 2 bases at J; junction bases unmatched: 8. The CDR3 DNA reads TGCGCCAGCAGCTTGGTTCAAGGACTAGCGGGGGGACTCACAGATACGCAGTATTTT. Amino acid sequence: CASSLVQGLAGGLTDTQYF.

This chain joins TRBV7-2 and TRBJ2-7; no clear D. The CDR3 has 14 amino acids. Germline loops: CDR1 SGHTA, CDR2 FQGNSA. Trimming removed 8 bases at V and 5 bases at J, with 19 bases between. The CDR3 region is CASRRAPGDHEQYF. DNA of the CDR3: TGTGCCAGCCGAAGGGCCCCAGGTGACCACGAGCAGTACTTC.

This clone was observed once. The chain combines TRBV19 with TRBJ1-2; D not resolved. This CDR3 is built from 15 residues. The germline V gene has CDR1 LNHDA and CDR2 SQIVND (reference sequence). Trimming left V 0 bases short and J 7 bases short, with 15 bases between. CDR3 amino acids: CASSIDVRSHGGYTF. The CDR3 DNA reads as TGTGCCAGTAGTATAGATGTAAGAAGCCATGGTGGCTACACCTTC.

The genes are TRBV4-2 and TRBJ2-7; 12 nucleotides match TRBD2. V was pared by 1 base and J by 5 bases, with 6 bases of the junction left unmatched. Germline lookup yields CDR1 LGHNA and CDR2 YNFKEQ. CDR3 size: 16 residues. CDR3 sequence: CASSQGLAGGPDEQYF. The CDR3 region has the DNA TGTGCCAGCAGCCAAGGGCTAGCGGGGGGGCCCGACGAGCAGTACTTC.

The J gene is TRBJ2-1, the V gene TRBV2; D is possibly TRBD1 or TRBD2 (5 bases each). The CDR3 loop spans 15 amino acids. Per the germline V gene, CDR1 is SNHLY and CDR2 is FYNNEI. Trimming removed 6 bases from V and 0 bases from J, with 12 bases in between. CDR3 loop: CASRGRGRSYNEQFF. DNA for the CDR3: TGTGCCAGCAGGGGACGGGGCCGCTCCTACAATGAGCAGTTCTTC. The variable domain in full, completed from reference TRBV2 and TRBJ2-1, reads EPEVTQTPSHQVTQMGQEVILRCVPISNHLYFYWYRQILGQKVEFLVSFYNNEISEKSEIFDDQFSVERPDGSNFTLKIRSTKLEDSAMYFCASRGRGRSYNEQFFGPGTRLTVL.

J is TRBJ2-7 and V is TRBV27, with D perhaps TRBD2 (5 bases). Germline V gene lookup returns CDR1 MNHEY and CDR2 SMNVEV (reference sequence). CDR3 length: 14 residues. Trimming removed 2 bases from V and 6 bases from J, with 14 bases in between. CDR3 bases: TGTGCCAGCAGTTTACGTTCGTCGGGATTCGAGCAGTACTTC. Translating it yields CASSLRSSGFEQYF.

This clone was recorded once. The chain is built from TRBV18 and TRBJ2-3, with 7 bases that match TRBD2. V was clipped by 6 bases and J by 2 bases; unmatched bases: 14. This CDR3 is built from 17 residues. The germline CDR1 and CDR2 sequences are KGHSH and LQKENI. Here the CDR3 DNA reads TGTGCCAGCTCGGGTCTCGGGACTAACCTATTCACAGATACGCAGTATTTT. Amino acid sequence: CASSGLGTNLFTDTQYF.

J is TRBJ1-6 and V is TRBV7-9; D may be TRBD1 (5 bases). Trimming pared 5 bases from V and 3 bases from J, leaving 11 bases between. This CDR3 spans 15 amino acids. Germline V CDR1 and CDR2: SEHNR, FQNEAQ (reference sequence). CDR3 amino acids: CASSGHRSYNSPLHF. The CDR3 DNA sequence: TGTGCCAGCAGCGGACATAGAAGCTATAATTCACCCCTCCACTTT.

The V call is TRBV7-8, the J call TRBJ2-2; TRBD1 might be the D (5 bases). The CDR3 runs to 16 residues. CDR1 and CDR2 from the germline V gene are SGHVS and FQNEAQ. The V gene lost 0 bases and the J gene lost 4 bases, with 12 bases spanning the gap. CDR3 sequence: CASSLASGRTTGELFF. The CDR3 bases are TGTGCCAGCAGCTTAGCTTCAGGGCGGACCACCGGGGAGCTGTTTTTT. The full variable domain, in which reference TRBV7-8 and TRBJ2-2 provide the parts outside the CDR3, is GAGVSQSPRYKVAKRGQDVALRCDPISGHVSLFWYQQALGQGPEFLTYFQNEAQLDKSGLPSDRFFAERPEGSVSTLKIQRTQQEDSAVYLCASSLASGRTTGELFFGEGSRLTVL.

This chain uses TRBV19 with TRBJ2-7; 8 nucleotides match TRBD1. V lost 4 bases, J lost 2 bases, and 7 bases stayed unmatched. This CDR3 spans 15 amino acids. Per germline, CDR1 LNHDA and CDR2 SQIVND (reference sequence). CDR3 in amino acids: CASSRRTGLPYEQYF. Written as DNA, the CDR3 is TGTGCCAGTAGTAGGCGGACAGGGCTACCCTACGAGCAGTACTTC. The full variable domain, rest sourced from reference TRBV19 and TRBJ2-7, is DGGITQSPKYLFRKEGQNVTLSCEQNLNHDAMYWYRQDPGQGLRLIYYSQIVNDFQKGDIAEGYSVSREKKESFPLTVTSAQKNPTAFYLCASSRRTGLPYEQYFGPGTRLTVT.

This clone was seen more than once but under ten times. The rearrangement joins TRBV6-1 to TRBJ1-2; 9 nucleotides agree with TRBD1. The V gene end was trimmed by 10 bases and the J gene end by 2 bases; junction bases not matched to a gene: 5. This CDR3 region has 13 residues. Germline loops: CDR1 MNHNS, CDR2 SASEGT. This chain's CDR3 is CAIGTGTNYGYTF. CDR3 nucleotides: TGTGCCATCGGGACAGGGACGAACTATGGCTACACCTTC.

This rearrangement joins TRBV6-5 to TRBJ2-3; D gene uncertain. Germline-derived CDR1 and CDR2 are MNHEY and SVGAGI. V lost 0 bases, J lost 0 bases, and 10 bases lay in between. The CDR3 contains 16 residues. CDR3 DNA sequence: TGTGCCAGCAGTTACTCGTTTGACTTTAGCACAGATACGCAGTATTTT. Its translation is CASSYSFDFSTDTQYF.

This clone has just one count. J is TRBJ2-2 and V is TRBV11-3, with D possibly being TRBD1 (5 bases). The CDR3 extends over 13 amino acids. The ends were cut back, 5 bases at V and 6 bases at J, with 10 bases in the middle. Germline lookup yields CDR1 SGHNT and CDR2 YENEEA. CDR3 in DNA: TGTGCCAGCAGCGTCAGGGAAGCCGGGGAGCTGTTTTTT. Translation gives CASSVREAGELFF.

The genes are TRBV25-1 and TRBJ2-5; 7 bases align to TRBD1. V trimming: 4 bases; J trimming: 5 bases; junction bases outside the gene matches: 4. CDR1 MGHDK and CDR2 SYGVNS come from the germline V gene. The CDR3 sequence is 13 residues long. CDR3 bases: TGTGCCAGCAGTGTCGGCAGGGGGGAGACCCAGTACTTC. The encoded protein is CASSVGRGETQYF.

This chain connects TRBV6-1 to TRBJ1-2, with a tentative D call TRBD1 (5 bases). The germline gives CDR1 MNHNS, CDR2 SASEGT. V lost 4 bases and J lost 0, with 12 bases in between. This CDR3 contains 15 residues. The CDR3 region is CASSVPGRSNYGYTF. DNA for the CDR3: TGTGCCAGCAGTGTTCCGGGACGGTCTAACTATGGCTACACCTTC.

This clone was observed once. This chain's CDR3 is CASSPDSILNTEAFF. In DNA form, the CDR3 reads TGTGCCAGCAGCCCAGACTCAATTTTGAACACTGAAGCTTTCTTT. The chain has TRBV16 and TRBJ1-1; D is ambiguous. This CDR3 has 15 residues. Trimming took 4 bases from V and 0 from J, leaving 12 bases between them. Germline values: CDR1 KGHSY, CDR2 FQNENV.

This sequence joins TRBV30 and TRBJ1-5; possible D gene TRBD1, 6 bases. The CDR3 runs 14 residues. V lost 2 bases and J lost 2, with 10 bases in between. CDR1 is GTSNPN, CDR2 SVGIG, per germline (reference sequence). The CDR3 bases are TGTGCCTGGAGTATAGGGGGAGGCAATCAGCCCCAGCATTTT. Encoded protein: CAWSIGGGNQPQHF.